These 15 T cell receptor beta chains share one sample of origin, sequenced in a study of blood T cell repertoires in COVID-19 (dated by TCRdb to the early 2020s). Receptor libraries were prepared by the immunoSEQ multiplex PCR assay. What TCRdb holds here is the immuneACCESS table cut down to in-frame rearrangements. Part of the clones is not present; checked against another copy, under half of the missing clones reflect an unresolved V gene, and the others are unexplained. For this sample there are roughly 250,000 clones; approximately 88% appear just once. The top ten clones comprise roughly 0.8% of the sample. Input material: peripheral blood. The receptors were sampled from a woman in her 30s with acute or convalescent COVID-19.

The rearrangement uses TRBV5-1 and TRBJ2-2; 11 bases line up with TRBD2. The CDR3 is 16 amino acids. V was pared by 4 bases and J by 6 bases, with 8 bases of the junction left unmatched. Germline CDR1 reads SGHRS; CDR2 reads YFSETQ. Here the CDR3 DNA reads TGCGCCAGCAGCCTGATGACTAGCGGGACGGCCGGGGAGCTGTTTTTT. Residues: CASSLMTSGTAGELFF.

In its sample, this clone was seen once. Relative to the germline gene, one junction end is altered; a read error may explain this. V usage is TRBV12-3 or TRBV12-4 and J usage is TRBJ1-3, with D uncertain. This CDR3 is 13 amino acids long. This chain's CDR3 is CVSRVSSGNTIYF. CDR3 nucleotides: TGTGTCAGCAGAGTGAGCTCTGGAAACACCATATATTTT.

The rearrangement links TRBV20-1 to TRBJ2-5; D gene ambiguous. The V gene's germline CDR1 is DFQATT and CDR2 SNEGSKA (reference sequence). V gave up 0 bases and J gave up 5 bases, with 4 bases separating them. The CDR3 has 11 residues. CDR3 sequence: CSARDGETQYF. CDR3 sequence (DNA): TGCAGTGCTAGAGACGGGGAGACCCAGTACTTC.

This chain links TRBV27 with TRBJ1-1; possibly TRBD1 for D (6 bases). Germline CDR1 reads MNHEY; CDR2 reads SMNVEV (reference sequence). V lost 3 bases and J 4 bases, leaving 15 bases between the germline ends. CDR3 length: 15 residues. CDR3 nucleotides: TGTGCCAGCAGTTTGCGGGGGCCCGGGGGCACTGAAGCTTTCTTT. Translation: CASSLRGPGGTEAFF.

The chain joins TRBV5-1 to TRBJ2-2; D is possibly TRBD2 (6 bases). V dropped 4 bases and J dropped 3 bases, with 22 bases sitting between them. Germline V lookup: CDR1 SGHRS, CDR2 YFSETQ. The CDR3 totals 18 residues. CDR3 protein: CASSHRGRRDGDTGELFF. The CDR3 DNA reads as TGCGCCAGCAGCCACCGGGGTCGGCGGGATGGGGACACCGGGGAGCTGTTTTTT.

This chain joins TRBV6-6 and TRBJ2-7; perhaps TRBD2 as D (5 bases). This CDR3 comprises 15 residues. Between the trimmed V and J ends, which lost 2 bases and 2 bases, there was a span of 13 bases. CDR1 and CDR2 (germline): MNHNY, SVGAGI (reference sequence). CDR3: CASSYARTGTYEQYF. CDR3 bases: TGTGCCAGCAGTTACGCCCGGACGGGAACCTACGAGCAGTACTTC.

This chain connects TRBV6-5 to TRBJ1-1; D is uncertain. This CDR3 is built from 13 residues. V dropped 0 bases and J dropped 2 bases, with 4 bases sitting between them. Germline V gene sequence: CDR1 MNHEY, CDR2 SVGAGI. CDR3 bases: TGTGCCAGCAGTTACTCCTCCAACACTGAAGCTTTCTTT. This codes for CASSYSSNTEAFF.

The chain joins TRBV5-1 to TRBJ2-2, with a possible D match to TRBD2 (5 bases). Germline V gene data show CDR1 as SGHRS and CDR2 as YFSETQ. Deletions cut 1 base from V and 5 bases from J, with 12 bases between. This CDR3 is 15 amino acids long. In nucleotides, the CDR3 is TGCGCCAGCAGCTTGAAACTAGATACAACCGGGGAGCTGTTTTTT. Protein sequence: CASSLKLDTTGELFF.

The CDR3 nucleotides are TGTGCCAGCAGTAGCGGGAGTCACTCCTACGAGCAGTACTTC. Protein: CASSSGSHSYEQYF. V and J are TRBV6-6 and TRBJ2-7, with 8 bases fitting TRBD2. Germline CDR1 reads MNHNY; CDR2 reads SVGAGI (reference sequence). Trimming removed 5 bases from V and 0 bases from J; junction bases left unmatched: 3. This CDR3 region has 14 residues.

This clone was seen once. The V gene is TRBV14, the J gene TRBJ2-5; D may be TRBD2 (5 bases). V shed 2 bases and J shed 5 bases, with 15 bases lying between them. The CDR3 covers 15 residues. Germline loops: CDR1 SGHDN, CDR2 FVKESK. CDR3 loop: CASSQQTGFRETQYF. DNA for the CDR3: TGTGCCAGCAGCCAACAGACGGGGTTCAGGGAGACCCAGTACTTC.

CDR3 in amino acids: CASNGQGVQPQHF. For the CDR3, the DNA is TGTGCCAGCAACGGACAGGGGGTACAGCCCCAGCATTTT. The gene calls are TRBV19 and TRBJ1-5; 10 bases agree with TRBD1. CDR3 length: 13 residues. J lost 7 bases, V lost 9 bases, and 6 bases had no gene match. Germline values: CDR1 LNHDA, CDR2 SQIVND (reference sequence).

The rearrangement uses TRBV5-1 and TRBJ2-1; D remains unclear. Germline CDR1 and CDR2: SGHRS and YFSETQ. Trimming shortened V by 0 bases and J by 3 bases, and 7 bases separated the two germline ends. The CDR3 has 14 residues. The CDR3 DNA reads as TGCGCCAGCAGCTTGGAGAGCAACTACAATGAGCAGTTCTTC. This sequence encodes CASSLESNYNEQFF.

V and J are TRBV30 and TRBJ2-1; tentative D call: TRBD2 (7 bases). Between the trimmed V and J ends, which lost 5 bases and 5 bases, there was a span of 22 bases. From germline, CDR1 is GTSNPN and CDR2 SVGIG (reference sequence). The CDR3 sequence is 16 residues long. For the CDR3, the DNA is TGTGCCTGGGGCAAGGGGACACAGCGGGGCCACAATGAGCAGTTCTTC. Translated: CAWGKGTQRGHNEQFF.

The V gene is TRBV5-8, the J gene TRBJ2-2; 10 bases map to TRBD2. CDR1 SGHTS and CDR2 YDEGEE come from the germline V gene. The CDR3 extends over 14 amino acids. The V gene end was trimmed by 4 bases and the J gene end by 5 bases; junction bases not matched to a gene: 2. CDR3 in amino acids: CASSGSGRTGELFF. In DNA, the CDR3 is TGTGCCAGCAGCGGTAGCGGGAGGACCGGGGAGCTGTTTTTT.

The chain carries TRBV6-5 and TRBJ2-7; D is ambiguous. The germline gives CDR1 MNHEY, CDR2 SVGAGI. Trimming left V 6 bases short and J 1 base short, with 10 bases between. The CDR3 extends over 13 amino acids. The chain's CDR3 is CASRDRRSYEQYF. Written as DNA, the CDR3 is TGTGCCAGCAGAGATCGGCGGTCCTACGAGCAGTACTTC.